The TCR beta chain under discussion was sequenced for a study of cytomegalovirus exposure and HLA in healthy donors. Study overall: Roughly 85 million unique TCRs from HLA-typed donors made up an early data release. Genotyping showed around 80% of 398 donors falling in the Caucasian-associated ancestry cluster. Study-level results: Sequence variants that were highly shared formed a cluster that was likely a sequencing artifact. V- and J-gene trimming in TCR beta was tied to a missense DCLRE1C variant by an analysis performed later.

On this clone: Its antigen remains unidentified.

Trimming cost V 2 bases and J 3 bases, with 11 bases left between them. Germline V gives CDR1 MDHEN, CDR2 SYDVKM. The CDR3 runs 15 residues. In the PCR, 60 Vbeta and 13 Jbeta primers were used. Sequencing was performed with immunoSEQ multiplex PCR; in TCRdb, only in-frame clones are kept and a portion is missing. The data hold 150,000 to 200,000 clones, with around four fifths observed a single time. This chain connects TRBV28 to TRBJ2-1, with a possible D match to TRBD2 (5 bases). The clonotype comes from a middle-aged man in good health and CMV-seropositive. The specimen sequenced was PBMCs. This chain's CDR3 is CASSLRSGFYNEQFF. CDR3 sequence (DNA): TGTGCCAGCAGTTTACGGAGCGGATTCTACAATGAGCAGTTCTTC.